A selection of T cell receptor beta chains follows, all from one sample in a study of human T cells and chemical hapten exposure. From the RACE reads, TCRdb called clonotypes with MiXCR, one entry per CDR3 protein. The table records a few hundred thousand distinct CDR3 sequences, more than 4.5% of them present only once. The sample here was whole blood, taken in connection with sensitization to the hapten diphenylcyclopropenone (DPC). The receptors originated from a woman aged 50 to 60 with alopecia areata. Some clones in this sample may be carry-over from other donors' samples. Both conserved end residues are part of each CDR3. The order of the fields is D gene, V gene, clone size, J gene, CDR3 DNA, CDR3 protein. The D gene is left open where the match is weak. Size values are once, few and many counts, or a class for expanded clones, and some rows have none.

NA,TRBV11-2,few,TRBJ1-1,TGTGCCAGCAGCTTACCCGGGATCACGAATGTTGAAGCTTTCTTT,CASSLPGITNVEAFF
NA,TRBV7-2,many,TRBJ1-1,TGTGCCAGCAGCTCCCCAATCACTGAAGCTTTCTTT,CASSSPITEAFF
NA,TRBV6-1,many,TRBJ1-5,TGTGCCGTCACCGGACAGCAGAATCAGCCCCAGCATTTT,CAVTGQQNQPQHF
NA,TRBV29-1,many,TRBJ2-3,TGCAGCGTTGAAGAGGAGGGGACGCAGTATTTT,CSVEEEGTQYF
NA,TRBV7-6,many,TRBJ2-7,TGTGCCAGCAGCTTCGGGACCGTCTACGAGCAGTACTTC,CASSFGTVYEQYF
TRBD1,TRBV20-1,many,TRBJ2-7,TGCAGTGCTACGCAGTTCGGACAGGGGGCAGCGTACGAGCAGTACTTC,CSATQFGQGAAYEQYF
TRBD2,TRBV5-4,NA,TRBJ2-7,TGTGCCAGCAGCTTGGTTCTGGACACAGGGACTAGCGGGGATTACGAGCAGTACTTC,CASSLVLDTGTSGDYEQYF
TRBD2,TRBV2,NA,TRBJ2-1,TGTGCCAGCAGACAACTAGCGGGAGCCCCATCCTACAATGAGCAGTTCTTC,CASRQLAGAPSYNEQFF
NA,TRBV29-1,many,TRBJ1-1,TGCAGCGCCACGCAATCTACGAACACTGAAGCTTTCTTT,CSATQSTNTEAFF
NA,TRBV20-1,many,TRBJ1-5,TGCAGTGCTACGGTAGGGGGCAATCAGCCCCAGCATTTT,CSATVGGNQPQHF
NA,TRBV27,NA,TRBJ2-5,TGTGCCAGCAGTTTTCGTGGGGGCCCGGAGACCCAGTACTTC,CASSFRGGPETQYF
NA,TRBV3-1,many,TRBJ2-3,TGTGCCAGCAGCCGGCGGGCCGGACCAGATACGCAGTATTTT,CASSRRAGPDTQYF
TRBD2,TRBV12-3/TRBV12-4,many,TRBJ2-7,TGTGCCAGCAGGGATGAGGCGGGAGGGTCCTACGAGCAGTACTTC,CASRDEAGGSYEQYF
NA,TRBV6-5,many,TRBJ1-1,TGTGCCAGCAGTTACTCGTCAGGTTGGGGGACTGAAGCTTTCTTT,CASSYSSGWGTEAFF
NA,TRBV10-3,NA,TRBJ1-3,TGTGCCATCAGTGAGTCGACGGGAAACACCATATATTTT,CAISESTGNTIYF
NA,TRBV20-1,many,TRBJ2-3,TGCAGTGCTGAGGACTACTTTAGCACAGATACGCAGTATTTT,CSAEDYFSTDTQYF
NA,TRBV6-1,many,TRBJ2-1,TGTGCCAGCAGGACACAAGGACAGAAGGTTGAGCAGTTCTTC,CASRTQGQKVEQFF
TRBD2,TRBV20-1,many,TRBJ2-3,TGCAGTGCTAGACTCGCCGGGACTAGCAACGCAGATACGCAGTATTTT,CSARLAGTSNADTQYF
TRBD1,TRBV29-1,few,TRBJ1-1,TGCAGCACCCGACAGGGGGATACTGAAGCTTTCTTT,CSTRQGDTEAFF
TRBD2,TRBV15,many,TRBJ2-3,TGTGCCACCAGCAGAGATCTAGGGGACTATTTAACAGATACGCAGTATTTT,CATSRDLGDYLTDTQYF
TRBD2,TRBV28,many,TRBJ2-7,TGTGCCAGCAGCCTAGCGGGGCGGCCCTACGAGCAGTACTTC,CASSLAGRPYEQYF
TRBD1,TRBV6-5,many,TRBJ1-3,TGTGCCAGCAGTTACGGGGGACAGGGCACTGGAAACACCATATATTTT,CASSYGGQGTGNTIYF
TRBD1,TRBV7-9,many,TRBJ2-7,TGTGCCAGCAGCTCGGGACAGGGGCAGCAGTACTTC,CASSSGQGQQYF
NA,TRBV12-3/TRBV12-4,many,TRBJ2-5,TGTGCCAGCAGTCAAACAGGGAAGCTAGAGACCCAGTACTTC,CASSQTGKLETQYF
NA,TRBV12-3/TRBV12-4,many,TRBJ1-1,TGTGCCAGCACCTCGACCGGAAGGTCCACTGAAGCTTTCTTT,CASTSTGRSTEAFF
NA,TRBV12-3/TRBV12-4,many,TRBJ2-5,TGTGCCAGCAGTTTAGATCCCGGAGAGGAGACCCAGTACTTC,CASSLDPGEETQYF
NA,TRBV4-1,many,TRBJ1-2,TGCGCCAGCAGCCAAGATTACAGGGCAGGCTACACCTTC,CASSQDYRAGYTF
NA,TRBV18,NA,TRBJ2-3,TGTGCCAGCTCTATCCGTATGACGGGGGTCACGAGCACAGATACGCAGTATTTT,CASSIRMTGVTSTDTQYF
NA,TRBV20-1,many,TRBJ2-3,TGCAGTGCCCCGCTGGGTAATACGCAGTATTTT,CSAPLGNTQYF